This T cell receptor (beta chain) is from a study of blood T cell repertoires in COVID-19. As for the study in general: The United States, Italy and Spain provided the acute and convalescent COVID-19 samples. Sample material is recorded as cDNA or gDNA derived from T cells, B-cell-depleted T cells, or PBMCs.

Per germline, CDR1 LNHDA and CDR2 SQIVND (reference sequence). Trimming took 4 bases from V and 5 from J, leaving 17 bases between them. There are 15 residues in the CDR3. Per the original data handling: Amplification of reference gene primers provided the estimated nucleated cell counts. Data came from immunoSEQ multiplex PCR; TCRdb stores just in-frame clones and leaves some out. Clone size and the V and J calls come from that table; the DNA yielded D and trimming. This sample has more than 200,000 clones, with roughly 80% found just once. The sample consisted of peripheral blood. The V gene is TRBV19, the J gene TRBJ2-5; TRBD1 is a possible D gene (8 bases). The sequence came from a man aged 55 to 70 with acute or convalescent COVID-19. CDR3 protein: CASSTPGQGGETQYF. The CDR3 region has the DNA TGTGCCAGTAGTACCCCCGGACAGGGAGGGGAGACCCAGTACTTC.